This TCR beta chain was recorded in a study of shared T cell receptors in the human thymus. Germline V gene lookup returns CDR1 MRHNA and CDR2 SNTAGT. The CDR3 covers 17 residues. Trimming took 6 bases from V and 4 from J; bases not matched to a gene: 11. The repertoire was sequenced with immunoSEQ multiplex PCR; TCRdb's copy has only in-frame clones and lacks some. This sample carries about 500,000 clones, more than 75% of them seen once, and the ten largest clones take 0.01% to 0.015%. The same data also contributed to another study, on human thymus T cells.

The sample taken for sequencing was thymocytes. This chain joins TRBV6-4 and TRBJ2-3; 12 bases agree with TRBD2. This TCR came from a boy in the first two years of life with a congenital heart defect. The CDR3 sequence: CASSVTSGSFSADTQYF. In DNA, the CDR3 is TGTGCCAGCAGCGTGACTAGCGGGAGTTTCAGCGCAGATACGCAGTATTTT.